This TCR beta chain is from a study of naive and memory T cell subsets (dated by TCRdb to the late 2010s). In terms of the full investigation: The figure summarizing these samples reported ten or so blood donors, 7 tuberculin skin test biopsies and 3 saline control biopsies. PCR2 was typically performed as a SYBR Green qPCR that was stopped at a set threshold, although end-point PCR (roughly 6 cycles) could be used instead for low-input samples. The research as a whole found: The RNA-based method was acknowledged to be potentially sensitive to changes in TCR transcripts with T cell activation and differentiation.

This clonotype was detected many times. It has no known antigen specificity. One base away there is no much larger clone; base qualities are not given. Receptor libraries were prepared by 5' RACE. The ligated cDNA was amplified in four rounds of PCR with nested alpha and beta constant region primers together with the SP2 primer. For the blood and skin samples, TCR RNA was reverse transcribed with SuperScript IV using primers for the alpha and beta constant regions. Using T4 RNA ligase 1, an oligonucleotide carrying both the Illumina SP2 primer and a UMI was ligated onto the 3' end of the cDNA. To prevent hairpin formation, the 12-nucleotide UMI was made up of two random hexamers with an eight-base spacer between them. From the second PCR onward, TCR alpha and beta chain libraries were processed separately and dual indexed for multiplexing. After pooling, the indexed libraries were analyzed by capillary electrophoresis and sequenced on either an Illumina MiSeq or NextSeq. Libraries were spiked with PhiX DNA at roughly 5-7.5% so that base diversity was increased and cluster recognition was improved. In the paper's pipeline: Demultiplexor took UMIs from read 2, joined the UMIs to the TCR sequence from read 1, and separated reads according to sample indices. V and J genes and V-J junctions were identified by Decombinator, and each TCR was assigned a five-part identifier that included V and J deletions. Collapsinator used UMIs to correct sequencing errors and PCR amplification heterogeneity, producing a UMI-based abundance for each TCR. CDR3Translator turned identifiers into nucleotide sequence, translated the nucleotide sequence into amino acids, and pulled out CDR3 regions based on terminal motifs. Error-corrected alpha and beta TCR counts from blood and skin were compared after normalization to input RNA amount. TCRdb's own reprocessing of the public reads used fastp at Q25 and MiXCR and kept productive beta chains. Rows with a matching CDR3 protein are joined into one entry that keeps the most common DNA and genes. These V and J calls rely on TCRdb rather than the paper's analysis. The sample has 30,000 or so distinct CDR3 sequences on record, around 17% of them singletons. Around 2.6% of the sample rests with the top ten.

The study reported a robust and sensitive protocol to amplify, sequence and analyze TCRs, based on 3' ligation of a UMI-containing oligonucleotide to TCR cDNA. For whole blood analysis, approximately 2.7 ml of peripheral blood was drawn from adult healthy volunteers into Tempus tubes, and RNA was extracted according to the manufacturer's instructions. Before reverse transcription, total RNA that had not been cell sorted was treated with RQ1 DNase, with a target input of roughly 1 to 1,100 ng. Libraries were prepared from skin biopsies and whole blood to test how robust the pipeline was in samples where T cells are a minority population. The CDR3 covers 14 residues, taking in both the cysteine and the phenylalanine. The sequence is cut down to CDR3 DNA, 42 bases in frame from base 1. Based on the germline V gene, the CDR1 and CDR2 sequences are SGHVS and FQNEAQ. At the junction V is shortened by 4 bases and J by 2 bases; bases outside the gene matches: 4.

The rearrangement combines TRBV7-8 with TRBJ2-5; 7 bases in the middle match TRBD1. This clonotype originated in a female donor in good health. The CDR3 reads CASSSDRAQETQYF. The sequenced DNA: TGTGCCAGCAGCTCCGACAGGGCTCAAGAGACCCAGTACTTC.